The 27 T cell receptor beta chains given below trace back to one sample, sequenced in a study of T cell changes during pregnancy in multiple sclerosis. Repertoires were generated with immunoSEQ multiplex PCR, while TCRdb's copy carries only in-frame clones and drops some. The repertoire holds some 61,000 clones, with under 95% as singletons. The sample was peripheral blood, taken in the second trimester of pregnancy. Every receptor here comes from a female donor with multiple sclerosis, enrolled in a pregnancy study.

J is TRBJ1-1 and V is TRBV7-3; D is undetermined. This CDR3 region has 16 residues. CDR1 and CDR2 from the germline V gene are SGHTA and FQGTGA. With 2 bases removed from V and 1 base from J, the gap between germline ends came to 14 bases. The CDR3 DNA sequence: TGTGCCAGCAGCTTAGAGGCTGTGGCTGGGAACACTGAAGCTTTCTTT. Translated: CASSLEAVAGNTEAFF.

The CDR3 nucleotides are TGTGCCAGCAGTTCTCCCCCTAACACTGAAGCTTTCTTT. Its translation is CASSSPPNTEAFF. The chain employs TRBV28 and TRBJ1-1; D gene uncertain. Germline V lookup: CDR1 MDHEN, CDR2 SYDVKM. The germline V and J ends were trimmed by 4 bases and 2 bases, with 8 bases remaining between them. This CDR3 comprises 13 residues.

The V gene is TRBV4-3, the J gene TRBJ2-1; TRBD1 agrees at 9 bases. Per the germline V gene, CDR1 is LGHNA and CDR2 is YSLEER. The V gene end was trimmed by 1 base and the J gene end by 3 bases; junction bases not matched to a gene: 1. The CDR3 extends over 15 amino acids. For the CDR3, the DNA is TGCGCCAGCAGCCAAGGGGGACAGGGCTACAATGAGCAGTTCTTC. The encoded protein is CASSQGGQGYNEQFF.

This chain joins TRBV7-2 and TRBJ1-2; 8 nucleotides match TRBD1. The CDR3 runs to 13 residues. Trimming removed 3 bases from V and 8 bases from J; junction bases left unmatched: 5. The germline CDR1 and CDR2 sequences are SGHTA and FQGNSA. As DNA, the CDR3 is TGTGCCAGCAGCTTGAGACAGGGGTCGGGCTACACCTTC. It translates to CASSLRQGSGYTF. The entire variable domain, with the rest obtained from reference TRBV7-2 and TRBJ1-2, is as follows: GAGVSQSPSNKVTEKGKDVELRCDPISGHTALYWYRQSLGQGLEFLIYFQGNSAPDKSGLPSDRFSAERTGGSVSTLTIQRTQQEDSAVYLCASSLRQGSGYTFGSGTRLTVV.

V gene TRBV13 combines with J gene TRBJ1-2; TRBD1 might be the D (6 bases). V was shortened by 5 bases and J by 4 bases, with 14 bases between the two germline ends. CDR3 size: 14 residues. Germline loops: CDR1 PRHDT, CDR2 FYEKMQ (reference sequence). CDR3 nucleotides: TGTGCCAGCAGCCCTCTACAGGGTGTCTATGGCTACACCTTC. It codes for CASSPLQGVYGYTF.

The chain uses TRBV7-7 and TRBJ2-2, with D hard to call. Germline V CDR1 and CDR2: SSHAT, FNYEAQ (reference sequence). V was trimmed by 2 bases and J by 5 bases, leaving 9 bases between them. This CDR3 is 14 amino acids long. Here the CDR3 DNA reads TGTGCCAGCAGCTTATCTAGGAATACCGGGGAGCTGTTTTTT. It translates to CASSLSRNTGELFF.

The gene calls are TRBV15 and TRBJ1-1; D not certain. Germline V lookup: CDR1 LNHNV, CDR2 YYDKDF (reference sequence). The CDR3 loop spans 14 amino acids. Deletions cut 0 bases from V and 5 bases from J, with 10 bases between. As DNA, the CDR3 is TGTGCCACCAGCAGAGAACCTGCGGGGACTGAAGCTTTCTTT. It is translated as CATSREPAGTEAFF. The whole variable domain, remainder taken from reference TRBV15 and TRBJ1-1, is DAMVIQNPRYQVTQFGKPVTLSCSQTLNHNVMYWYQQKSSQAPKLLFHYYDKDFNNEADTPDNFQSRRPNTSFCFLDIRSPGLGDTAMYLCATSREPAGTEAFFGQGTRLTVV.

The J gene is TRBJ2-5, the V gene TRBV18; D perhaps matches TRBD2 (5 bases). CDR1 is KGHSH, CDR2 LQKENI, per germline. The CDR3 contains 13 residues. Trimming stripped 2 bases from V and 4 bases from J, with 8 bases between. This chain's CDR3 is CASSPGLLETQYF. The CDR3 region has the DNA TGTGCCAGCTCACCAGGACTCTTAGAGACCCAGTACTTC.

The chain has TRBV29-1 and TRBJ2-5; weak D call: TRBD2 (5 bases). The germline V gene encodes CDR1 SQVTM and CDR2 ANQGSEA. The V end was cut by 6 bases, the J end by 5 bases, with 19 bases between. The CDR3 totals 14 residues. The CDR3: CSVPLGLAQETQYF. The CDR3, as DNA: TGCAGCGTGCCCCTCGGCCTAGCACAGGAGACCCAGTACTTC.

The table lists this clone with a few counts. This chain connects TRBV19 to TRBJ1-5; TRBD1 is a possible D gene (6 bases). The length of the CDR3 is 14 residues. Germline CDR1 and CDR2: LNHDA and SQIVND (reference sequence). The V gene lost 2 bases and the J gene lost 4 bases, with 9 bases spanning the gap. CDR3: CASSIRTENQPQHF. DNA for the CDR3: TGTGCCAGTAGTATAAGGACAGAGAATCAGCCCCAGCATTTT.

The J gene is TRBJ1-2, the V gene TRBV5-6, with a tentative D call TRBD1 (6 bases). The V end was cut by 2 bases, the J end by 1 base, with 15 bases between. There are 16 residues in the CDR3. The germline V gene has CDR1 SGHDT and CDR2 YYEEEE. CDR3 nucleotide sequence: TGTGCCAGCAGCTTTAATGAGCAGGGGCTTAACTATGGCTACACCTTC. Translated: CASSFNEQGLNYGYTF. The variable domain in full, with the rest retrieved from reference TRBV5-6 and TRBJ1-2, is DAGVTQSPTHLIKTRGQQVTLRCSPKSGHDTVSWYQQALGQGPQFIFQYYEEEERQRGNFPDRFSGHQFPNYSSELNVNALLLGDSALYLCASSFNEQGLNYGYTFGSGTRLTVV.

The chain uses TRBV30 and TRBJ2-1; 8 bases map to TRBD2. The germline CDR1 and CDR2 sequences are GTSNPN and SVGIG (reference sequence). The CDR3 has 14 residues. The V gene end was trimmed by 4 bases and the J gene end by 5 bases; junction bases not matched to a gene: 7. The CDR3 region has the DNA TGTGCCTGGACCCCGGGGGGGCCCAACAATGAGCAGTTCTTC. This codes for CAWTPGGPNNEQFF. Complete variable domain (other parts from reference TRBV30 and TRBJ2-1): SQTIHQWPATLVQPVGSPLSLECTVEGTSNPNLYWYRQAAGRGLQLLFYSVGIGQISSEVPQNLSASRPQDRQFILSSKKLLLSDSGFYLCAWTPGGPNNEQFFGPGTRLTVL.

In nucleotides, the CDR3 is TGCGCCAGCAGCCAAGGACGGGGACAGGGCCCTCTAAATTCACCCCTCCACTTT. The encoded protein is CASSQGRGQGPLNSPLHF. The V and J genes are TRBV4-1 and TRBJ1-6; TRBD1 matches 9 bases. CDR1 and CDR2 (germline): MGHRA, YSYEKL. The CDR3 totals 18 residues. J was trimmed by 7 bases and V by 1 base; bases with no gene match: 11.

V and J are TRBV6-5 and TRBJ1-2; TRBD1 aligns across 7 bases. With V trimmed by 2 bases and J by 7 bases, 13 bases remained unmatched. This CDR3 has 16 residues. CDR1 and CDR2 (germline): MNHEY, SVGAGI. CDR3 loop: CASSYLGTGDKGGYTF. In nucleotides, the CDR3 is TGTGCCAGCAGTTACCTGGGCACAGGGGATAAAGGTGGCTACACCTTC.

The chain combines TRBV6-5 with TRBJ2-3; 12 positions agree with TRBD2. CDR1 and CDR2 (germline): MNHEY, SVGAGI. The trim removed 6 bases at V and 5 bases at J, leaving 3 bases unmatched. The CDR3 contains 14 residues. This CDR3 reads CASRLAGGRDTQYF. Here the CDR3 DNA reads TGTGCCAGCAGGCTAGCGGGGGGGAGAGATACGCAGTATTTT.

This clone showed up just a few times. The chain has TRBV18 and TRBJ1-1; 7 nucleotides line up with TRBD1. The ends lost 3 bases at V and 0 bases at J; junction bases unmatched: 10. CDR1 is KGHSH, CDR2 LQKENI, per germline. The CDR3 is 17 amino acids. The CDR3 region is CASSPLLTGPMNTEAFF. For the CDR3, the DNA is TGTGCCAGCTCACCCTTGCTGACAGGGCCTATGAACACTGAAGCTTTCTTT.

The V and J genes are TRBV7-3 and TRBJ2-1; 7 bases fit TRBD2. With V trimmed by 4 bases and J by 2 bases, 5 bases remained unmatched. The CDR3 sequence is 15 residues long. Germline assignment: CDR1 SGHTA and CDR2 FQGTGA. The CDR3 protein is CASSSTSEAYNEQFF. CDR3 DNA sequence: TGTGCCAGCAGCTCTACTAGCGAGGCCTACAATGAGCAGTTCTTC. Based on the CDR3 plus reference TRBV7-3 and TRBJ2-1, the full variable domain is GAGVSQTPSNKVTEKGKYVELRCDPISGHTALYWYRQSLGQGPEFLIYFQGTGAADDSGLPNDRFFAVRPEGSVSTLKIQRTERGDSAVYLCASSSTSEAYNEQFFGPGTRLTVL.

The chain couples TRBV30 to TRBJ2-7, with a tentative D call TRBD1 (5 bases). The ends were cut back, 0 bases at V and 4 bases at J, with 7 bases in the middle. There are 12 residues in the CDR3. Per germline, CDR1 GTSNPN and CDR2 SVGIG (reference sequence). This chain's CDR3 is CAWSVGPYEQYF. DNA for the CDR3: TGTGCCTGGAGTGTGGGGCCTTACGAGCAGTACTTC. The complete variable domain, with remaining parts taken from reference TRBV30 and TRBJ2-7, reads SQTIHQWPATLVQPVGSPLSLECTVEGTSNPNLYWYRQAAGRGLQLLFYSVGIGQISSEVPQNLSASRPQDRQFILSSKKLLLSDSGFYLCAWSVGPYEQYFGPGTRLTVT.

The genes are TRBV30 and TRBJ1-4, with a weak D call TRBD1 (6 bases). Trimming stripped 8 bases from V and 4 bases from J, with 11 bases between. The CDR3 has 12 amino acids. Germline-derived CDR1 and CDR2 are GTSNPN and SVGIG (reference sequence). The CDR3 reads CAGDKINEKLFF. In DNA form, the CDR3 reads TGTGCCGGGGACAAAATTAATGAAAAACTGTTTTTT. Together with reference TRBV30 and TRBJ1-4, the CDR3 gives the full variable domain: SQTIHQWPATLVQPVGSPLSLECTVEGTSNPNLYWYRQAAGRGLQLLFYSVGIGQISSEVPQNLSASRPQDRQFILSSKKLLLSDSGFYLCAGDKINEKLFFGSGTQLSVL.

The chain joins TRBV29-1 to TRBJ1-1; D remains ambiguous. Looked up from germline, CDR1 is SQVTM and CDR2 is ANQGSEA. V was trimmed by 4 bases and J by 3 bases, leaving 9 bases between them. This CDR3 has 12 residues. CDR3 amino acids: CSVVTIDTEAFF. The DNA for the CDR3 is TGCAGCGTTGTCACAATTGACACTGAAGCTTTCTTT.

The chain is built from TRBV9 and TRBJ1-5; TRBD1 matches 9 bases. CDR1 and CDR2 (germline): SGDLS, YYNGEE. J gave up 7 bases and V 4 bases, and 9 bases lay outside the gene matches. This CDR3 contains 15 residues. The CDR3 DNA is TGTGCCAGCAGCCGGGGGACAGGGAAAGGCCAGCCCCAGCATTTT. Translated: CASSRGTGKGQPQHF.

This chain's CDR3 is CASSHLRDITTDTQYF. CDR3 bases: TGTGCCAGCAGCCACCTCCGGGATATCACCACAGATACGCAGTATTTT. This sequence joins TRBV5-8 and TRBJ2-3; tentatively, D is TRBD2 (5 bases). V was pared by 4 bases and J by 2 bases, with 17 bases between. Germline CDR1 and CDR2: SGHTS and YDEGEE. CDR3 length: 16 amino acids.

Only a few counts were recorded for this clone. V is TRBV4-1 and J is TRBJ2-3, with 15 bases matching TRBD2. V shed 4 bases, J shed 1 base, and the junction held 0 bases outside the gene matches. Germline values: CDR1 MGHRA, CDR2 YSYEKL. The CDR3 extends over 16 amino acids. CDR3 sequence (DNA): TGCGCCAGCAGCCGGACTAGCGGGGGGGGCACAGATACGCAGTATTTT. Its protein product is CASSRTSGGGTDTQYF.

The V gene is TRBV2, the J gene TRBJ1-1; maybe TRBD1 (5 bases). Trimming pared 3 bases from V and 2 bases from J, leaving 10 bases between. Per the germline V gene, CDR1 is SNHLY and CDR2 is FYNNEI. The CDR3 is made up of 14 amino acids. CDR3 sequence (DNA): TGTGCCAGCAGTGAGCAGGGCCCAAACACTGAAGCTTTCTTT. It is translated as CASSEQGPNTEAFF.

The CDR3 protein is CASYQGNPSYEQYF. CDR3 nucleotide sequence: TGTGCCAGCTACCAGGGGAACCCCTCCTACGAGCAGTACTTC. The genes are TRBV18 and TRBJ2-7; the D gene is possibly TRBD1 (6 bases). V was trimmed by 7 bases and J by 0 bases, leaving 13 bases between them. The CDR3 covers 14 residues. The V gene's germline CDR1 is KGHSH and CDR2 LQKENI.

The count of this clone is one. The CDR3 region is CASSVVGSSYEQYF. The CDR3 nucleotides are TGTGCCAGCAGCGTAGTTGGTAGCTCCTACGAGCAGTACTTC. The chain combines TRBV9 with TRBJ2-7; D gene unclear. V was clipped by 0 bases and J by 0 bases, with 7 bases between them. Germline CDR1 and CDR2: SGDLS and YYNGEE. This CDR3 is 14 amino acids long.

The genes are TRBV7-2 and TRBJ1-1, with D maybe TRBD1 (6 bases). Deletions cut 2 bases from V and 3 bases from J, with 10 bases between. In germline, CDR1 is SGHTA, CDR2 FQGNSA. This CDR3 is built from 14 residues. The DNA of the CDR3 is TGTGCCAGCAGCTTATCAAGGACAGACACTGAAGCTTTCTTT. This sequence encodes CASSLSRTDTEAFF.